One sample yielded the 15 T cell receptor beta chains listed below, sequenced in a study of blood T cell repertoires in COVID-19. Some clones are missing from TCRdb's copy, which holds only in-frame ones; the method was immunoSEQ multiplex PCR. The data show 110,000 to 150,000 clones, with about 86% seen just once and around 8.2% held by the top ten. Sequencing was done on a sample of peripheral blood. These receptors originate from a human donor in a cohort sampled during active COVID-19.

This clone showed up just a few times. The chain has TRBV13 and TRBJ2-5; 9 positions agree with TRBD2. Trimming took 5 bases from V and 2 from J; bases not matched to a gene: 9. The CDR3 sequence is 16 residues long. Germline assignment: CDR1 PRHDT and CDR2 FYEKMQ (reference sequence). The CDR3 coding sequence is TGTGCCAGCAGCGACCCGAGCGGGAGGAGGCAAGAGACCCAGTACTTC. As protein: CASSDPSGRRQETQYF.

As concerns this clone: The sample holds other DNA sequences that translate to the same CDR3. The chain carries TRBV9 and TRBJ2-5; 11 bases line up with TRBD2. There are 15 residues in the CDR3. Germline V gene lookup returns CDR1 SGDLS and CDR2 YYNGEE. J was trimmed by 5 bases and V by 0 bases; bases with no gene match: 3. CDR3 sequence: CASSVGLAGGETQYF. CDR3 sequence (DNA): TGTGCCAGCAGCGTAGGGCTAGCGGGAGGTGAGACCCAGTACTTC.

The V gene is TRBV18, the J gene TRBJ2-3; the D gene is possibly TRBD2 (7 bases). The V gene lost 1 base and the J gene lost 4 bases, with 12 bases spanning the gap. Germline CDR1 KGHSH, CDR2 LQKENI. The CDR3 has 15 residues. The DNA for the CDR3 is TGTGCCAGCTCACCACGGGGGGGCGCTTCAGATACGCAGTATTTT. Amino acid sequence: CASSPRGGASDTQYF.

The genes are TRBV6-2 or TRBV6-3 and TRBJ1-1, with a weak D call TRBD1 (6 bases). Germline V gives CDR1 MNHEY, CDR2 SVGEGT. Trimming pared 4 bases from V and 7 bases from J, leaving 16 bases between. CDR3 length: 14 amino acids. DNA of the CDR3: TGTGCCAGCAGTTCCGCGGGGGGCGGTGGTGAAGCTTTCTTT. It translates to CASSSAGGGGEAFF.

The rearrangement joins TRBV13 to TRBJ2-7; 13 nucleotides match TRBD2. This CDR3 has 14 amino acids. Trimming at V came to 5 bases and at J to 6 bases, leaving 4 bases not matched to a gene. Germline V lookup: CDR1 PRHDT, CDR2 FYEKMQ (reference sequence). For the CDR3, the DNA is TGTGCCAGCAGCCGGGGACTAGCGGGATTCGAGCAGTACTTC. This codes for CASSRGLAGFEQYF.

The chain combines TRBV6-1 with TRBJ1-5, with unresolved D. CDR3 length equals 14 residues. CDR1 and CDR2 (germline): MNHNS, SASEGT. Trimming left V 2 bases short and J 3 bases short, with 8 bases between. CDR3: CASSELGFNQPQHF. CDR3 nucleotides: TGTGCCAGCAGTGAACTTGGCTTCAATCAGCCCCAGCATTTT.

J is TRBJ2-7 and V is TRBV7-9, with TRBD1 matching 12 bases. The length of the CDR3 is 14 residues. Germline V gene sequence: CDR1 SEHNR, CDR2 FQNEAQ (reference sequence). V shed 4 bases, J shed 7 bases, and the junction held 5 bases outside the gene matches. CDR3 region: CASSSRDRGLEQYF. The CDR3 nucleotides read TGTGCCAGCAGCTCGCGGGACAGGGGGCTTGAGCAGTACTTC.

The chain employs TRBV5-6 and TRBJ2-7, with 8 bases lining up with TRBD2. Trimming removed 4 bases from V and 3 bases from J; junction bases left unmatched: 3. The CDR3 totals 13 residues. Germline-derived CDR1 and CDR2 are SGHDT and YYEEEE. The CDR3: CASSPGGHYEQYF. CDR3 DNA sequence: TGTGCCAGCAGCCCGGGAGGGCACTACGAGCAGTACTTC.

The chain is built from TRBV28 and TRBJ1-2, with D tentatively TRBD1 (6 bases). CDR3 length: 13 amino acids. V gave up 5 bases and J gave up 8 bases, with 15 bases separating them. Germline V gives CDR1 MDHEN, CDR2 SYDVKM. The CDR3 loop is CASSIQGTLGYTF. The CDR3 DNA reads TGTGCCAGCAGTATACAGGGCACGCTGGGCTACACCTTC.

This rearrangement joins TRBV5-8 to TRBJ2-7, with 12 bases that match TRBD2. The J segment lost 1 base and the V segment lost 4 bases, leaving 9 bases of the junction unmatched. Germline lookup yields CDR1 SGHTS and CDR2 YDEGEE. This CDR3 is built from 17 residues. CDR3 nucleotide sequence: TGTGCCAGCAGCCCTGGGGGACTAGCGGGTGTGTCCTACGAGCAGTACTTC. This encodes CASSPGGLAGVSYEQYF.

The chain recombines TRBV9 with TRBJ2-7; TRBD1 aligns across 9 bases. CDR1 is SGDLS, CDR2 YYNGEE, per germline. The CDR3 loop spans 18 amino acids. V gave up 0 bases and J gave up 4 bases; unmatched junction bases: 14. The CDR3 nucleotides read TGTGCCAGCAGCGTAGCCCAACCACCCGGGACAGGGCGGTACGAGCAGTACTTC. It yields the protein CASSVAQPPGTGRYEQYF.

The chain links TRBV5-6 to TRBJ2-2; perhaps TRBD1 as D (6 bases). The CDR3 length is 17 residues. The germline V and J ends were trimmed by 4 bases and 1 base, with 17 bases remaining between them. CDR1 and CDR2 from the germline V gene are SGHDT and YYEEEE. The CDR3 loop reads CASSLRYTGLNTGELFF. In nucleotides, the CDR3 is TGTGCCAGCAGCCTAAGGTACACAGGGCTGAACACCGGGGAGCTGTTTTTT. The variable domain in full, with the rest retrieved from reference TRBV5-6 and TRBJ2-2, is DAGVTQSPTHLIKTRGQQVTLRCSPKSGHDTVSWYQQALGQGPQFIFQYYEEEERQRGNFPDRFSGHQFPNYSSELNVNALLLGDSALYLCASSLRYTGLNTGELFFGEGSRLTVL.

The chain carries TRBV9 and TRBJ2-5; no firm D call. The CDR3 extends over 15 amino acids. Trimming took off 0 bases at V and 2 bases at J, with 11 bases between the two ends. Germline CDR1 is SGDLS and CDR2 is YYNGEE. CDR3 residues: CASSVAIEYQETQYF. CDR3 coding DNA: TGTGCCAGCAGCGTAGCTATCGAGTATCAAGAGACCCAGTACTTC.

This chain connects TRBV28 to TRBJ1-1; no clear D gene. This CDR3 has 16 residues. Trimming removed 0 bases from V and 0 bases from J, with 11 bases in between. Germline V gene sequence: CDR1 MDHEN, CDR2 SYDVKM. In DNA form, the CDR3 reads TGTGCCAGCAGTTTATGGGTCAACGGGGTGAACACTGAAGCTTTCTTT. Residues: CASSLWVNGVNTEAFF.

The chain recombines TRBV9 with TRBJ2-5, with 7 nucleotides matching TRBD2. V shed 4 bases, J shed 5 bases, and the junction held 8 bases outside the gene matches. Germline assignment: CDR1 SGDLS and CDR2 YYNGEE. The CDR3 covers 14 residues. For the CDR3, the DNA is TGTGCCAGCAGCCCGGGACTAAGTGAGGAGACCCAGTACTTC. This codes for CASSPGLSEETQYF.